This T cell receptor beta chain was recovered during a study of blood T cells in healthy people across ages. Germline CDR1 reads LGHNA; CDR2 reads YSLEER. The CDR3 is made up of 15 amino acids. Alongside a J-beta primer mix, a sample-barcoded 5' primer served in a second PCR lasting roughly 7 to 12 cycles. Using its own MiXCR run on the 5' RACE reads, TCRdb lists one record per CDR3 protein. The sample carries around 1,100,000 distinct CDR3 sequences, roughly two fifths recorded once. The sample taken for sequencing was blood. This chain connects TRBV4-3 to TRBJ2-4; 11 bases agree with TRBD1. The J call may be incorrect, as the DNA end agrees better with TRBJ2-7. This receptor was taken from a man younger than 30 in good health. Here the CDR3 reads CASSQAPDRGHEQYF. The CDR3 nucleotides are TGCGCCAGCAGCCAAGCCCCGGACAGGGGGCACGAGCAGTACTTC.